The TCR beta chain described here comes from a study of blood T cell repertoires in COVID-19. As for the study in general: Material from acute and convalescent COVID-19 was sourced from the United States, Italy and Spain. Sources were T cells, B-cell-depleted T cells, or PBMCs; the material itself was cDNA or gDNA.

Under the authors' procedure: Reference gene primer amplification gave nucleated cell count estimates. Using immunoSEQ multiplex PCR, the repertoire was profiled, and TCRdb retains in-frame clones only, with some absent. The DNA was the basis for D and trimming; V, J and clone size are from that table. The sample yields a few hundred thousand clones, 85% to 90% seen once. The TCR comes from a man between 50 and 59 years old with acute or convalescent COVID-19. Sequencing input: peripheral blood.

The CDR3 reads CASSCPDGGTVNKWCEKLFF. The DNA of the CDR3 is TGTGCCAGCTCTTGCCCTGACGGAGGGACAGTAAATAAGTGGTGTGAAAAACTGTTTTTT. The chain is built from TRBV12-1 and TRBJ1-4; TRBD1 reflects the table's D call only, with no check against the DNA. TRBV12-1 is listed as a pseudogene. There are 20 residues in the CDR3.